What follows are 2 T cell receptor beta chains derived from one specimen sequenced in a study of beta chain features in type 1 diabetes. The isolated RNA, all of it, was reverse transcribed, so expressed TCRB transcripts were what got sequenced. Here immunoSEQ multiplex PCR was the method, and the copy in TCRdb shows in-frame clones only, minus some. The sample records about 150,000 clones, 8.5% to 14% being singletons. Sequencing used central memory CD4+ T cells from blood. These receptors all stem from a man aged 18 to 30 in good health.

This clone was picked up one time. This chain connects TRBV5-1 to TRBJ1-1; D is unresolved. CDR3 length equals 15 residues. V gave up 0 bases and J gave up 0 bases, with 9 bases separating them. CDR1 and CDR2 (germline): SGHRS, YFSETQ. The CDR3 DNA is TGCGCCAGCAGCTTGGGACGGAGCTTGAACACTGAAGCTTTCTTT. This codes for CASSLGRSLNTEAFF.

The chain is built from TRBV4-3 and TRBJ2-1; D is uncertain. V was cut by 1 base and J by 10 bases, with 11 bases left in between. In germline, CDR1 is LGHNA, CDR2 YSLEER. CDR3 length equals 13 residues. The CDR3 region has the DNA TGCGCCAGCAGCCAAGGTTGGACCGGGGAGCAGTTCTTC. Its translation: CASSQGWTGEQFF.